In this sample, the clone carrying this T cell receptor (beta chain) turned up a few times. The target antigen is unknown. The sample originates from a study of cytomegalovirus exposure and HLA in healthy donors. Whole-study context: A subsequent analysis reported that the 95 to 150 validation repertoires were produced on the same platform that had also been used for the approximately 700 first-cohort repertoires.

Assay used: immunoSEQ multiplex PCR; TCRdb lists only in-frame clones, some missing. Among roughly 150,000 clones listed, 65% to 90% were seen once. The germline V and J ends were trimmed by 0 bases and 7 bases, with 9 bases remaining between them. CDR1 is ENHRY, CDR2 SYGVKD, per germline. There are 13 residues in the CDR3. Study conclusions and caveats: According to a subsequent analysis, TCR clusters identified in the first cohort showed a tendency to co-occur across the approximately 120 validation repertoires. Cytomegalovirus association was assigned to more than 150 TCR beta chains. Whilst most TCR sequences proved rare, a subset of public TCRs occurred across many donors.

This clonotype was sampled from a young woman in good health and CMV-seronegative. J is TRBJ1-2 and V is TRBV10-3; no definite D call. Sequencing was performed on PBMCs. CDR3 nucleotides: TGTGCCATCAGTGAGTCGAACAGCGGTGGCTACACCTTC. It encodes CAISESNSGGYTF.